Reported below is one TCR beta chain. Its antigen is unidentified. Unique molecular identifiers were present on the cDNA, which also gained a universal primer site by template switching. TCRdb independently ran MiXCR on the 5' RACE reads; one entry per CDR3 protein. The sample holds around 530,000 distinct CDR3 sequences, roughly 15% seen once. This sample stems from a study of identical twins. The V end lost 1 base, the J end lost 6 bases, and 11 bases lay between the germline ends. The CDR3 is 14 amino acids. Study conclusions and caveats: Cord blood's abundant beta clonotypes had fewer insertions, unlike memory repertoires. Within twin pairs, the out-of-frame alpha sequences they shared showed excess low generation probability.

The data were also submitted as part of a second study, on yellow fever vaccine responses in identical twins.

The sample comprised CD4+ T cells sorted from blood. This receptor was taken from a woman aged 18-29 years in good health. The chain has TRBV12-3 or TRBV12-4 and TRBJ2-3, with unresolved D. CDR3 in amino acids: CASSLGITKDTQYF. CDR3 DNA sequence: TGTGCCAGCAGTTTAGGGATTACCAAGGATACGCAGTATTTT.